Below are 5 T cell receptor beta chains sequenced from a single sample in a study of T cell responses to AZD1222 COVID-19 vaccine. The assay was immunoSEQ multiplex PCR, and TCRdb's table has in-frame clones only and misses some. The repertoire has 150,000 to 200,000 clones, 80% to 95% of them found once; the top ten carry about 9.4%. The material sequenced was peripheral blood, taken on day 0 of AZD1222 vaccination. Every receptor here comes from an adult in good health.

The CDR3 coding sequence is TGTGCCAGCGAGACAGGGGCGAACACTGAAGCTTTCTTT. Amino acid sequence: CASETGANTEAFF. The genes are TRBV19 and TRBJ1-1; 8 bases map to TRBD1. The trim removed 9 bases at V and 1 base at J, leaving 4 bases unmatched. The CDR3 extends over 13 amino acids. From germline, CDR1 is LNHDA and CDR2 SQIVND (reference sequence). The variable domain in full, with the rest retrieved from reference TRBV19 and TRBJ1-1, is DGGITQSPKYLFRKEGQNVTLSCEQNLNHDAMYWYRQDPGQGLRLIYYSQIVNDFQKGDIAEGYSVSREKKESFPLTVTSAQKNPTAFYLCASETGANTEAFFGQGTRLTVV.

The chain employs TRBV30 and TRBJ1-1; D not resolved. The ends were cut back, 3 bases at V and 5 bases at J, with 13 bases in the middle. In germline, CDR1 is GTSNPN, CDR2 SVGIG (reference sequence). This CDR3 is built from 13 residues. CDR3 coding DNA: TGTGCCTGGAGCGCCCCGGCTGGAACTGAAGCTTTCTTT. Encoded protein: CAWSAPAGTEAFF.

V and J are TRBV18 and TRBJ2-7; the match to TRBD1 covers 9 bases. J gave up 4 bases and V 4 bases, and 5 bases lay outside the gene matches. CDR1 KGHSH and CDR2 LQKENI come from the germline V gene. The CDR3 totals 14 residues. CDR3 sequence: CASSLGQGRYEQYV. CDR3 bases: TGTGCCAGCTCACTCGGACAGGGGAGGTACGAGCAGTACGTC.

The chain joins TRBV15 to TRBJ1-5; 9 bases line up with TRBD1. V lost 0 bases, J lost 5 bases, and 5 bases stayed unmatched. The CDR3 totals 16 residues. Per germline, CDR1 LNHNV and CDR2 YYDKDF (reference sequence). The CDR3 nucleotides read TGTGCCACCAGCAGAGATGACGGGACAGGGCATCAGCCCCAGCATTTT. Translating it yields CATSRDDGTGHQPQHF.

The chain is built from TRBV19 and TRBJ2-3, with TRBD1 as a possible D gene (6 bases). V shed 5 bases and J shed 2 bases, with 14 bases lying between them. This CDR3 has 15 residues. CDR1 and CDR2 (germline): LNHDA, SQIVND (reference sequence). DNA of the CDR3: TGTGCCAGTAGTCTCCTCTTGGGGGCCACAGATACGCAGTATTTT. Encoded protein: CASSLLLGATDTQYF.